Listed below are T cell receptor beta chains from one sample, sequenced in a study of glioma-infiltrating T cells after dendritic cell vaccination. TCRdb's table, derived via immunoSEQ multiplex PCR, lists solely in-frame clones and lacks some. The table records 93,000 or so clones, approximately 80% of them present only once. The sequencing used blood, collected before dendritic cell vaccination. These receptors all come from a human donor with glioblastoma. The CDR3 runs from the conserved cysteine through the conserved F or W. The D gene is left open where the match is weak. Rows may omit the clone size; those that give it use once, few, many or a size class.

NA	NA	TRBV10-3	TRBJ2-2	TGTGCCGCGCGAGGGGGGGAGGACACCGGGGAGCTGTTTTTT	CAARGGEDTGELFF
NA	NA	TRBV5-4	TRBJ1-1	TGTGCCAGCAGCTTGGGTAGCATGAACACTGAAGCTTTCTTT	CASSLGSMNTEAFF
TRBD1	once	TRBV5-1	TRBJ2-1	TGCGCCAGCAGCCTACCCGGGACAGGGCCCGTTGAGCAGTTCTTC	CASSLPGTGPVEQFF
NA	few	TRBV5-1	TRBJ2-1	TGCGCCAGCAGGTGGGGGCCTACTTACAATGAGCAGTTCTTC	CASRWGPTYNEQFF
NA	NA	TRBV2	TRBJ1-1	TGTGCCAGCAGTGAAGGTGCCTCCCTACCTGAAGCTTTCTTT	CASSEGASLPEAFF
NA	NA	TRBV10-3	TRBJ1-5	TGTGCCATCAGTCTGACCGGGAGTAGCAATCAGCCCCAGCATTTT	CAISLTGSSNQPQHF
NA	NA	TRBV27	TRBJ1-4	TGTGCCAGCAGCCTACAGGGAGGGTCTAATGAAAAACTGTTTTTT	CASSLQGGSNEKLFF
TRBD2	NA	TRBV7-2	TRBJ2-7	TGTGCCAGCAGCCAAACTAGCGGGGGGGCCTACGAGCAGTACTTC	CASSQTSGGAYEQYF
TRBD2	NA	TRBV5-1	TRBJ2-1	TGCGCCAGCAGCGGGGCGACTAGCGGGGGGGGGAATGAGCAGTTCTTC	CASSGATSGGGNEQFF
NA	NA	TRBV9	TRBJ1-2	TGTGCCAGCAGCGTAGGATCACTCGTTAACTATGGCTACACCTTC	CASSVGSLVNYGYTF
TRBD2	NA	TRBV5-1	TRBJ2-1	TGCGCCAGCAAGAGGACCGGGACCCCGGGACTAGCGGTATACAATGAGCAGTTCTTC	CASKRTGTPGLAVYNEQFF
TRBD1	NA	TRBV10-3	TRBJ1-3	TGTGCCATCACACCGGGACAGGGGGCCTCTGGAAACACCATATATTTT	CAITPGQGASGNTIYF
TRBD2	NA	TRBV4-2	TRBJ2-3	TGTGCCAGCAGCCATACACCCCCCGGCGGGACTAGCGGGGGGCCGACTCTCGGCACAGATACGCAGTATTTT	CASSHTPPGGTSGGPTLGTDTQYF
TRBD1	NA	TRBV4-1	TRBJ2-7	TGCGCCAGCAGCCAAGAGGACAGGGAGAACTACGAGCAGTACTTC	CASSQEDRENYEQYF
TRBD2	NA	TRBV9	TRBJ2-1	TGTGCCAGCAGCGTAGGCGGCGGGGGGTACAATGAGCAGTTCTTC	CASSVGGGGYNEQFF
NA	NA	TRBV23-1	TRBJ1-5	TGCGCCAGCAGGCGGGTTAACACTCGGCGTCCCTATAGCAATCAGCCCCAGCATTTT	CASRRVNTRRPYSNQPQHF
TRBD1	NA	TRBV4-1	TRBJ1-2	TGCGCCAGCAGCCAGCCGACAGGGGGCGAACGATATTATGGCTACACCTTC	CASSQPTGGERYYGYTF
TRBD1	NA	TRBV5-1	TRBJ2-2	TGCGCCAGCAGCTCCACCGGGACAGGGTTTACCGGGGAGCTGTTTTTT	CASSSTGTGFTGELFF
NA	few	TRBV7-6	TRBJ2-7	TGTGCCAGCAGCTTAGCGGTGAACGGGAGCTACGAGCAGTACTTC	CASSLAVNGSYEQYF
NA	NA	TRBV5-5	TRBJ2-5	TGTGCCAGCAGCCCAAGGGGGAGCGGGGTCCGAACCCAGTACTTC	CASSPRGSGVRTQYF
NA	few	TRBV20-1	TRBJ2-6	TGCAGTGCCCAGGGGGCCAACGTCCTGACTTTC	CSAQGANVLTF
TRBD2	NA	TRBV4-1	TRBJ2-7	TGCGCCAGCAGCCAAGGGCTAGCGGGGGGATACGAGCAGTACTTC	CASSQGLAGGYEQYF
NA	NA	TRBV5-4	TRBJ1-6	TGTGCCAGCAGCCCAGAGGGTTCCTATAATTCACCCCTCCACTTT	CASSPEGSYNSPLHF
TRBD1	NA	TRBV2	TRBJ1-1	TGTGCCAGCAGGCGTTATGGGACAGGGACCACTGAAGCTTTCTTT	CASRRYGTGTTEAFF
TRBD1	NA	TRBV5-1	TRBJ2-1	TGCGCCAGCAGCTTTGGGACAGGGGGCAATGAGCAGTTCTTC	CASSFGTGGNEQFF
NA	once	TRBV5-4	TRBJ2-7	TGTGCCAGCAGCCCCTCCCTGGAGCGCTACGAGCAGTACTTC	CASSPSLERYEQYF
TRBD1	NA	TRBV5-6	TRBJ1-5	TGTGCCAGCAGCGCAACAGGGGAGATTAATCAGCCCCAGCATTTT	CASSATGEINQPQHF
TRBD1	few	TRBV4-3	TRBJ2-6	TGCGCCAGCAGCCAAGGGGGGACAGGGACTGGGGCCAACGTCCTGACTTTC	CASSQGGTGTGANVLTF
TRBD1	NA	TRBV30	TRBJ2-7	TGTGCCTGGGGAGACAGGGGCTACGAGCAGTACTTC	CAWGDRGYEQYF
NA	NA	TRBV6-6	TRBJ2-1	TGTGCCAGCAGTTACTCTCCCCTAGTGGTGGACAATGAGCAGTTCTTC	CASSYSPLVVDNEQFF
TRBD2	NA	TRBV19	TRBJ2-3	TGTGCCAGCACAAACGTAGGACTAGCGGGGGGACCGACTACAGATACGCAGTATTTT	CASTNVGLAGGPTTDTQYF
NA	NA	TRBV6-1	TRBJ1-6	TGTGCCAGCATGCGCCCGGGACGGAGGGGCTCACCCCCCCACTTT	CASMRPGRRGSPPHF
TRBD1	NA	TRBV2	TRBJ1-4	TGTGCCAGCACCTCGACAGGGTCTCGGGAAAAACTGTTTTTT	CASTSTGSREKLFF
NA	few	TRBV5-5	TRBJ2-5	TGTGCCAGCAGCTCGAGGGGGGGCCTCGGGGAGACCCAGTACTTC	CASSSRGGLGETQYF
TRBD1	NA	TRBV7-8	TRBJ2-7	TGTGCCAGCAGCTTCCCCGGGACAGGATTCTACGAGCAGTACTTC	CASSFPGTGFYEQYF
NA	NA	TRBV10-2	TRBJ2-3	TGCGCCAGCTCTGCCGGACTGAATACGCAGTATTTT	CASSAGLNTQYF
NA	few	TRBV19	TRBJ1-6	TGTGCCACTAGTTTCACAGGGCCTTCACCCCTCCACTTT	CATSFTGPSPLHF
NA	NA	TRBV21-1	TRBJ2-2	TGTGCCAGCAGCTCATCACACCGGGACAGTACCTCCGGGGAGCTGTTTTTT	CASSSSHRDSTSGELFF
NA	NA	TRBV7-8	TRBJ2-7	TGTGCCAGCAGCTTAGCGCACGGCTACGAGCAGTACTTC	CASSLAHGYEQYF
TRBD1	NA	TRBV9	TRBJ1-2	TGTGCCAGCAGCCCACGGACAGGGCTAGCTAACTATGGCTACACCTTC	CASSPRTGLANYGYTF
TRBD2	NA	TRBV13	TRBJ2-3	TGTGCCAGCAGCTTCCTAGCGGGGAGCACAGATACGCAGTATTTT	CASSFLAGSTDTQYF
NA	NA	TRBV5-1	TRBJ1-2	TGCGCCAGCAGCTTGGGGGGCGTTCGGGGCTACACCTTC	CASSLGGVRGYTF
NA	NA	TRBV5-1	TRBJ2-5	TGCGCCAGCAGCTTGGGGCCGCAACTACAAGAGACCCAGTACTTC	CASSLGPQLQETQYF
TRBD1	NA	TRBV5-4	TRBJ1-1	TGTGCCAGCAGCGGACAGGTGACGAACACTGAAGCTTTCTTT	CASSGQVTNTEAFF
TRBD1	NA	TRBV7-8	TRBJ2-7	TGTGCCAGCAGCGTAGACAGGGAAACCTACGAGCAGTACTTC	CASSVDRETYEQYF
TRBD1	NA	TRBV19	TRBJ2-7	TGTGCCAGTAGCGCCGGGACAGGGAACTACGAGCAGTACTTC	CASSAGTGNYEQYF
NA	few	TRBV2	TRBJ1-2	TGTGCCAGCAGTTTAACGAATCAGGGGAGACACTATGGCTACACCTTC	CASSLTNQGRHYGYTF
TRBD2	few	TRBV18	TRBJ2-5	TGTGCCAGCTCACCTCGACTAGCGGGCGGAGAGACCCAGTACTTC	CASSPRLAGGETQYF
TRBD1	NA	TRBV19	TRBJ1-3	TGTGCCAGTAGTAGAAACAGGGGTGGCGGAAACACCATATATTTT	CASSRNRGGGNTIYF
NA	few	TRBV7-3	TRBJ1-1	TGTGCCAGCAGCCCCCGGGGGGACACTGAAGCTTTCTTT	CASSPRGDTEAFF
TRBD1	NA	TRBV30	TRBJ2-5	TGTGCCTGGAGTGGGGGGACAGGGGCAGAAGAGACCCAGTACTTC	CAWSGGTGAEETQYF
TRBD2	once	TRBV10-3	TRBJ2-1	TGTGCCATCAGCGATAGCGGGGGGGCCTACAATGAGCAGTTCTTC	CAISDSGGAYNEQFF
TRBD1	once	TRBV19	TRBJ1-2	TGTGCCAGTAGTTGGGACAGGGAGAACTATGGCTACACCTTC	CASSWDRENYGYTF
TRBD1	NA	TRBV7-2	TRBJ2-3	TGTGCCAGCAGCTCAAGACAGGGCTTGCCAGATACGCAGTATTTT	CASSSRQGLPDTQYF